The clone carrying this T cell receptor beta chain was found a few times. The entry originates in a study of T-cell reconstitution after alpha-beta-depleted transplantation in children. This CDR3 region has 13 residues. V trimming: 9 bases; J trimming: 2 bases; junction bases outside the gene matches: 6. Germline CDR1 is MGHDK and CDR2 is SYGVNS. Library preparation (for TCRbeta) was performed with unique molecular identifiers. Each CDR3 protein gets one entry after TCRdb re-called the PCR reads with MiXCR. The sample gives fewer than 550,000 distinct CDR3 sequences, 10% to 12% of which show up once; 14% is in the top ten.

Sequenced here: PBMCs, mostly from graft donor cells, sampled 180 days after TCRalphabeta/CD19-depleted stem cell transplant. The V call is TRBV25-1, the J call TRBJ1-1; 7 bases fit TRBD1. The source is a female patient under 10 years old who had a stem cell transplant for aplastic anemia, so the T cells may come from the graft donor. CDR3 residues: CARTGVGNTEAFF. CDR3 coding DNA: TGTGCCAGAACAGGGGTCGGAAACACTGAAGCTTTCTTT. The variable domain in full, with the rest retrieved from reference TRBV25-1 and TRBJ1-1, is EADIYQTPRYLVIGTGKKITLECSQTMGHDKMYWYQQDPGMELHLIHYSYGVNSTEKGDLSSESTVSRIRTEHFPLTLESARPSHTSQYLCARTGVGNTEAFFGQGTRLTVV.